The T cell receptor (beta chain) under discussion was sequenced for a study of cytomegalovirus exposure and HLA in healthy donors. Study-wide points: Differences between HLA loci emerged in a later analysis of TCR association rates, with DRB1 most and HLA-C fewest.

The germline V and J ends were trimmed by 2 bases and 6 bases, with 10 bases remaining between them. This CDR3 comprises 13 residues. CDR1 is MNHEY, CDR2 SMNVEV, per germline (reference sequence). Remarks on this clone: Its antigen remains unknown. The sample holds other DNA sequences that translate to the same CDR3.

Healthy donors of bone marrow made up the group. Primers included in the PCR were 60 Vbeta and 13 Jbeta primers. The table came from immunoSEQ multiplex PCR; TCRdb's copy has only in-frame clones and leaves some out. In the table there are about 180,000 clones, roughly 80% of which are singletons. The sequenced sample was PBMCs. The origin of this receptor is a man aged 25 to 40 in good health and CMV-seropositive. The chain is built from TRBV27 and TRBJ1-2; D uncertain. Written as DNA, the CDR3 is TGTGCCAGCAGTTTAGACAACGTCGATGGCTACACCTTC. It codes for CASSLDNVDGYTF.